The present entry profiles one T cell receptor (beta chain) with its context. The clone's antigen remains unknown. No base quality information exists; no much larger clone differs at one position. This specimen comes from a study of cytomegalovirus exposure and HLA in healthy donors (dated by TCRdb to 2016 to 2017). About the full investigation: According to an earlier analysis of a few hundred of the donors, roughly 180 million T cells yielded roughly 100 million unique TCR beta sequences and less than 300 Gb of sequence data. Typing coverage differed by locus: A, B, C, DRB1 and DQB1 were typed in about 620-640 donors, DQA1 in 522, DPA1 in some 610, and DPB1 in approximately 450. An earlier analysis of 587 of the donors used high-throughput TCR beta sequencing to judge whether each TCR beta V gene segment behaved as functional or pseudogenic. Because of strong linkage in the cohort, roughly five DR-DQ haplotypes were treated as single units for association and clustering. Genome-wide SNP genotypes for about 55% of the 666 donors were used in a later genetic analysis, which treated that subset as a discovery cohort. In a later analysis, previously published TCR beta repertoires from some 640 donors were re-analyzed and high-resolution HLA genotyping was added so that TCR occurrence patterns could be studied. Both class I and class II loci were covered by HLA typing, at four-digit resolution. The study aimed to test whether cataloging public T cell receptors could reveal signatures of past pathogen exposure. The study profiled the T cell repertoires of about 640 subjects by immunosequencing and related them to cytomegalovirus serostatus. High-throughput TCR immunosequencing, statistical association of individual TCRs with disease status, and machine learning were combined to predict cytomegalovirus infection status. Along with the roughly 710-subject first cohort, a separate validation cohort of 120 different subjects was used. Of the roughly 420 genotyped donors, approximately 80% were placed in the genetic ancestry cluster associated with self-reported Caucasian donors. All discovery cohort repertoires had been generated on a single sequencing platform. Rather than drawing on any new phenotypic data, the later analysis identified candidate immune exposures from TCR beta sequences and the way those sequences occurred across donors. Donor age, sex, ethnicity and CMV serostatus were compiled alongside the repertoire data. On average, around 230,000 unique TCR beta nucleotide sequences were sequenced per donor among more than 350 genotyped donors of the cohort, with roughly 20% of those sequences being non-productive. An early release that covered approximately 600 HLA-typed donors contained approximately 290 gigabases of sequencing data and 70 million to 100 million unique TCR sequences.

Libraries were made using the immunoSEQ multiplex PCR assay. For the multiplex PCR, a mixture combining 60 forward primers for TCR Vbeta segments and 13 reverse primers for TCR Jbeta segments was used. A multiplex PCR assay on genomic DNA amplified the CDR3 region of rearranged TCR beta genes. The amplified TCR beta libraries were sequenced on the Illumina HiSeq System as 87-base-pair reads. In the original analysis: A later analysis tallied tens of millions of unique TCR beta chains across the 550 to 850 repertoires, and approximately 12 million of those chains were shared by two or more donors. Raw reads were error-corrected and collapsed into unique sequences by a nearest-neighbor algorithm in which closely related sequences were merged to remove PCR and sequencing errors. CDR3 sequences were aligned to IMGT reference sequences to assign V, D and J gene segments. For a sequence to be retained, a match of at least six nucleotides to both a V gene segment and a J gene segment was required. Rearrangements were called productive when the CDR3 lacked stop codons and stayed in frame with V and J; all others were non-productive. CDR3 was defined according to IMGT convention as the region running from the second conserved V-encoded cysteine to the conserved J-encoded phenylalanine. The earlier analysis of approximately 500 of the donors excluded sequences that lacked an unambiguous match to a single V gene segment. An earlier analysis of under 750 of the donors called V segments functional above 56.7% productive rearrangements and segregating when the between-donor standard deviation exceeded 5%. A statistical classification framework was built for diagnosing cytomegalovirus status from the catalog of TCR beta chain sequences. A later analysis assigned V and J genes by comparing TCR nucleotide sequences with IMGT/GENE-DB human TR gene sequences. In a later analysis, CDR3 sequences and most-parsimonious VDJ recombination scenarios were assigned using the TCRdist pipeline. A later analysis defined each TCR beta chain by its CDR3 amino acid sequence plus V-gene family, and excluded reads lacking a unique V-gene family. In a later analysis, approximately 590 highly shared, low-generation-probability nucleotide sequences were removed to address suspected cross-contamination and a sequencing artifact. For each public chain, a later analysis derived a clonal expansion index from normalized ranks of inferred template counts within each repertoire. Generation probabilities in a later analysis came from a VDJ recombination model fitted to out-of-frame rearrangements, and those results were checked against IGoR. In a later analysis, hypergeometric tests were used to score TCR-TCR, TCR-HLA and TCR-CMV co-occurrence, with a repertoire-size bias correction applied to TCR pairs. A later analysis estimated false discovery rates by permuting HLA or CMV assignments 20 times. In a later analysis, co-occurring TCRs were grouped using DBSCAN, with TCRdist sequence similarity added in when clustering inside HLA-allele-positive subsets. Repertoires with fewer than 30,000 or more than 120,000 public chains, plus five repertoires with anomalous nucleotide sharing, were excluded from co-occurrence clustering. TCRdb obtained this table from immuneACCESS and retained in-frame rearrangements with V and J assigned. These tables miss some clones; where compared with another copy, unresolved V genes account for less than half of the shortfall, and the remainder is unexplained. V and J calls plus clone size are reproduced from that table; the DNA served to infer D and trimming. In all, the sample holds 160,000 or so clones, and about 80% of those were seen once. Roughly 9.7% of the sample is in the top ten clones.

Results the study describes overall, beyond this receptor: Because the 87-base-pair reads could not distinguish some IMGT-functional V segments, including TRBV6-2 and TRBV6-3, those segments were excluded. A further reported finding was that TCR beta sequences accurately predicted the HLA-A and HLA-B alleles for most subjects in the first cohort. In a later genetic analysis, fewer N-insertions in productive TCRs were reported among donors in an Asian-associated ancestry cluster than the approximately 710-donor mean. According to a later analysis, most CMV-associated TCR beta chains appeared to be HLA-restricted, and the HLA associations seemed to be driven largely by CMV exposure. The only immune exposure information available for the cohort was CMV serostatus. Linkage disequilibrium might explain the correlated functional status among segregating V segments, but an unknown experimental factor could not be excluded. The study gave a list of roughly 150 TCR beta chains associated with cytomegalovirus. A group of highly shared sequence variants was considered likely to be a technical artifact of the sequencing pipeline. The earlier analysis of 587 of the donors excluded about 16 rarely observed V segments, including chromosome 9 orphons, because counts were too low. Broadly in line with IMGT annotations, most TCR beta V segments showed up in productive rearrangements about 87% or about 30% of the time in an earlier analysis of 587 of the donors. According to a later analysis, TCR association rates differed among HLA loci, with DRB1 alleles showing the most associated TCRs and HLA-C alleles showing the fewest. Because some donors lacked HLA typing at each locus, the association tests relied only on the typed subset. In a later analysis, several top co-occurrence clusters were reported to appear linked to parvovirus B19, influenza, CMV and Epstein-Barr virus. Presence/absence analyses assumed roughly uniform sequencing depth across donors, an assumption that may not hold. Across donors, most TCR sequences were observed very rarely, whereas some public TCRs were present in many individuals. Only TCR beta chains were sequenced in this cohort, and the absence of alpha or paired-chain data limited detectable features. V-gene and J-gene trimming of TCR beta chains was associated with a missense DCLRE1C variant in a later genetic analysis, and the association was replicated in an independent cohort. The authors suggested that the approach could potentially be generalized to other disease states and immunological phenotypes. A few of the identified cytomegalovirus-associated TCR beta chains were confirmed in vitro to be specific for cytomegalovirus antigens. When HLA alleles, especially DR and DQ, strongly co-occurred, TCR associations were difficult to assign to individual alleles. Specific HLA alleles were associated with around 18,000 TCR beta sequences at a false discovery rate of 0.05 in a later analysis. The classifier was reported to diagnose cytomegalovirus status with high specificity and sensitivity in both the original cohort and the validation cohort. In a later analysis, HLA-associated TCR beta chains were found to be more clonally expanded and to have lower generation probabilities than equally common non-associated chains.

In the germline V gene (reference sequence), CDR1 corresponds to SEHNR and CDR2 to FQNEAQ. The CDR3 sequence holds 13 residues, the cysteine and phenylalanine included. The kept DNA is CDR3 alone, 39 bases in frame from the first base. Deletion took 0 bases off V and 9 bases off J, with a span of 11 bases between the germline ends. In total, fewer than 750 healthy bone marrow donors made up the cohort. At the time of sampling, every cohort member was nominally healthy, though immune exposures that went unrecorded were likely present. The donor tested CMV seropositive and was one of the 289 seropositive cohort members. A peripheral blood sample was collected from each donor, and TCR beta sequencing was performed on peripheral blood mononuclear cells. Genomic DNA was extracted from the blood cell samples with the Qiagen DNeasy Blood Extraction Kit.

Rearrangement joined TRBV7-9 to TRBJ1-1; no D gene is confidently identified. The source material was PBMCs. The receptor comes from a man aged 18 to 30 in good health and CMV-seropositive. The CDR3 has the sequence CASSLAVEIKAFF. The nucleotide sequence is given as TGTGCCAGCAGCTTAGCTGTGGAGATTAAAGCTTTCTTT.